Given below is one T cell receptor (beta chain) in context. This entry comes from a study of blood T cell repertoires in COVID-19. Across the whole study: PBMCs, B-cell-depleted T cells, or T cells were the source of the cDNA or gDNA that made up the material.

This CDR3 is 15 amino acids long. V lost 6 bases and J lost 5, with 19 bases in between. The germline gives CDR1 MNHEY, CDR2 SVGAGI. Original methodology: Estimates of nucleated cell counts were drawn from the amplification of reference gene primers. The method was immunoSEQ multiplex PCR; TCRdb's version includes in-frame clones alone and lacks a portion of them. V and J calls and clone size are copied from that table; D and trimming were computed from the DNA. The sample lists 150,000 to 200,000 clones; roughly 87% were seen once. V usage is TRBV6-5 and J usage is TRBJ1-2; possibly TRBD1 for D (6 bases). This receptor was obtained from a woman aged 45-65 years with acute or convalescent COVID-19. The sequencing input was peripheral blood. CDR3 loop: CASRQPGGDTYGYTF. DNA for the CDR3: TGTGCCAGCAGGCAGCCGGGGGGGGACACATATGGCTACACCTTC.